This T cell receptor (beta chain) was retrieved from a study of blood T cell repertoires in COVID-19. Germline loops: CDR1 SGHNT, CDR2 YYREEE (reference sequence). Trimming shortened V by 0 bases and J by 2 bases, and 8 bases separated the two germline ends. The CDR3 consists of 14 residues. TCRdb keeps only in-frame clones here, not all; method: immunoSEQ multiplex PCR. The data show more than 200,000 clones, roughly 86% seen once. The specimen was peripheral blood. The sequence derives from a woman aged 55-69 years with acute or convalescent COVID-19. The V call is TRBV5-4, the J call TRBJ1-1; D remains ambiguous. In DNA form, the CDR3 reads TGTGCCAGCAGCTTGGGTACAAGTAACACTGAAGCTTTCTTT. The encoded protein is CASSLGTSNTEAFF.